This paragraph reports one T cell receptor (beta chain). Its antigen is as yet unknown. The entry originates in a study of CD8 T cells in ankylosing spondylitis. Study-wide results and limits: Reportedly, disease-linked clones are significantly enriched in ankylosing spondylitis patients' matched synovial fluid. There was a TCR beta motif, made of several highly homologous variants, that appeared characteristic of ankylosing spondylitis blood.

The CDR3 loop spans 14 amino acids. Trimming took 6 bases from V and 5 from J, leaving 16 bases between them. Germline CDR1 reads MNHNS; CDR2 reads SASEGT. Making the TCR beta libraries involved quantitative 5'-RACE with molecular barcodes. Each CDR3 protein is one row after TCRdb ran MiXCR on the 5' RACE reads. Of around 320,000 distinct CDR3 sequences listed, less than 25% are singletons. The J gene is TRBJ2-5, the V gene TRBV6-1; D is unclear. The TCR originated in a female donor with ankylosing spondylitis or in good health (not recorded which). Sequencing was performed on blood, either unsorted or a sorted T cell fraction (not recorded which). CDR3 residues: CASSLMVNGETQYF. CDR3 in DNA: TGTGCCAGCAGCCTCATGGTCAACGGGGAGACCCAGTACTTC.